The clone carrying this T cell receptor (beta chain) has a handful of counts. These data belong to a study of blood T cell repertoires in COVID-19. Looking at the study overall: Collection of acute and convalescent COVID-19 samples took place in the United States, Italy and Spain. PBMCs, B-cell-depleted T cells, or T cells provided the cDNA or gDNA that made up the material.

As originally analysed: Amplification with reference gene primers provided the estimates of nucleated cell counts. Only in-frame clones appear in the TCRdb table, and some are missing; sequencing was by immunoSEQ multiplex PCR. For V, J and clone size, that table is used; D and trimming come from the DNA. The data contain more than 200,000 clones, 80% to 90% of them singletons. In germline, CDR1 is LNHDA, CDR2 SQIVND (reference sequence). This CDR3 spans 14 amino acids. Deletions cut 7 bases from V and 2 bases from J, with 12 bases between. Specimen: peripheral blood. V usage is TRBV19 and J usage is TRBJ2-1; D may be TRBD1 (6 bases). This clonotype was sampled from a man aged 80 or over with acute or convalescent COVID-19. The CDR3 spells CASNPGTPYNEQFF. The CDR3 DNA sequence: TGTGCCAGTAACCCCGGGACACCCTACAATGAGCAGTTCTTC.